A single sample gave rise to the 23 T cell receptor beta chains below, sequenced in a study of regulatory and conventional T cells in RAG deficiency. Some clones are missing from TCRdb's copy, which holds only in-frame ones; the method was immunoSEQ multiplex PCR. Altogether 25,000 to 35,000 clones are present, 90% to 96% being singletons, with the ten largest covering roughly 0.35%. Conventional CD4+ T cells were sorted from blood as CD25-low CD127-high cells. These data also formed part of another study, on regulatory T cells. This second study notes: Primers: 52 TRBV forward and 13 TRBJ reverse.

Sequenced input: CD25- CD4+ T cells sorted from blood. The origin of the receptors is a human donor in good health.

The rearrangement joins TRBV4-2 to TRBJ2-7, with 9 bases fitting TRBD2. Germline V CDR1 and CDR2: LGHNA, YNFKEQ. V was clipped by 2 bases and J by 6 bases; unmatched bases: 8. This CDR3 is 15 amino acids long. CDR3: CASSQSGTSFREQYF. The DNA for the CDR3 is TGTGCCAGCAGCCAATCCGGGACTAGCTTTCGCGAGCAGTACTTC.

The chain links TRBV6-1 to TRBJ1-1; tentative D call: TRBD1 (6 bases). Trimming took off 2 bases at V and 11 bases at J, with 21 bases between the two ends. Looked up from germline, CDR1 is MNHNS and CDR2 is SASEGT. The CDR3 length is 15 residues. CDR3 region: CASSEYVEGDTGAFF. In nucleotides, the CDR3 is TGTGCCAGCAGTGAATACGTAGAGGGGGACACTGGGGCTTTCTTT.

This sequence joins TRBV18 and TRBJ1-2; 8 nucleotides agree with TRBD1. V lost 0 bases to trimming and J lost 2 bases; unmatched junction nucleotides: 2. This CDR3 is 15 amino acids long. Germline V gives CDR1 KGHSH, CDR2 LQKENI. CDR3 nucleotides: TGTGCCAGCTCACCACCGGACAGGGAGAACTATGGCTACACCTTC. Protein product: CASSPPDRENYGYTF.

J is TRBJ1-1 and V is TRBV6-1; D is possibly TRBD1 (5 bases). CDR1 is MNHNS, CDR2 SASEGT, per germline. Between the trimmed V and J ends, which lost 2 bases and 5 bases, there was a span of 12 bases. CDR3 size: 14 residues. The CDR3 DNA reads TGTGCCAGCAGTGAACCTTCAGGGTCGACTGAAGCTTTCTTT. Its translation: CASSEPSGSTEAFF.

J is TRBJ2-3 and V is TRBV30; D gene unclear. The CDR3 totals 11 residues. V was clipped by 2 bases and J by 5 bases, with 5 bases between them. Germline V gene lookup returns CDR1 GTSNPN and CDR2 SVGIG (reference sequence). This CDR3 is CAWSSRDTQYF. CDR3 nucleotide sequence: TGTGCCTGGAGTTCTCGAGATACGCAGTATTTT. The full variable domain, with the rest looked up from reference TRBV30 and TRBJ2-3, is SQTIHQWPATLVQPVGSPLSLECTVEGTSNPNLYWYRQAAGRGLQLLFYSVGIGQISSEVPQNLSASRPQDRQFILSSKKLLLSDSGFYLCAWSSRDTQYFGPGTRLTVL.

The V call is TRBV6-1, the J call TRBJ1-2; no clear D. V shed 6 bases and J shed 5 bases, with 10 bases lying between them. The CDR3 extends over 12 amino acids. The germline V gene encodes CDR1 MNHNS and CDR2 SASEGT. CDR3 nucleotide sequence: TGTGCCAGCAGGGAAACAGAGTATGGCTACACCTTC. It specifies CASRETEYGYTF.

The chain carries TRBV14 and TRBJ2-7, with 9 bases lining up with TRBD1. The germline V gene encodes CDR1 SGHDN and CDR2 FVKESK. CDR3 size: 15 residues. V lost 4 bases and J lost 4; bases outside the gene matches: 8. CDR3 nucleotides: TGTGCCAGCAGCCCCCCCGGGACAGGGAGATACGAGCAGTACTTC. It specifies CASSPPGTGRYEQYF.

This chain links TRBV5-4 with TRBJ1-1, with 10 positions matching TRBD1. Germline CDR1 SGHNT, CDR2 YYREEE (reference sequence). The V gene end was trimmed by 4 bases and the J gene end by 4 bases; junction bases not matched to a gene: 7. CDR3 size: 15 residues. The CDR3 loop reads CASSQRQGAGTEAFF. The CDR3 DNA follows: TGTGCCAGCAGCCAAAGACAGGGGGCTGGCACTGAAGCTTTCTTT.

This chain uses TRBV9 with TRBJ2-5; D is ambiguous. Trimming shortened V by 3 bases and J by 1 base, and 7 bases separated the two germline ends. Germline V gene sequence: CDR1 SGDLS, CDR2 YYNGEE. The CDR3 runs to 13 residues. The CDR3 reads CASSGSPQETQYF. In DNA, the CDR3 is TGTGCCAGCAGCGGGAGCCCCCAAGAGACCCAGTACTTC.

Written as DNA, the CDR3 is TGTGCCAGCTGGACCGGACAGGGGGTCCCCTACGAGCAGTACTTC. It translates to CASWTGQGVPYEQYF. The chain has TRBV6-5 and TRBJ2-7; 10 nucleotides line up with TRBD1. This CDR3 is 15 amino acids long. Germline V gene data show CDR1 as MNHEY and CDR2 as SVGAGI. With V trimmed by 8 bases and J by 2 bases, 9 bases remained unmatched.

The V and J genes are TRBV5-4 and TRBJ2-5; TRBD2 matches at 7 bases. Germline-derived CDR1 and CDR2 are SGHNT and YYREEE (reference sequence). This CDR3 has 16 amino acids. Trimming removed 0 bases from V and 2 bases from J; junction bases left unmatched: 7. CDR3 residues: CASSLVGGGPQETQYF. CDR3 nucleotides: TGTGCCAGCAGCTTGGTCGGGGGAGGGCCTCAAGAGACCCAGTACTTC.

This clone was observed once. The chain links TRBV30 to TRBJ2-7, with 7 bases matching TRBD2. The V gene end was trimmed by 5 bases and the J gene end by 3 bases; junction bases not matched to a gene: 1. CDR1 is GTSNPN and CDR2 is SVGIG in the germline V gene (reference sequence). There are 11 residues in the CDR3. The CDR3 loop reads CAWGGDYEQYF. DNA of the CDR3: TGTGCCTGGGGGGGGGACTACGAGCAGTACTTC.

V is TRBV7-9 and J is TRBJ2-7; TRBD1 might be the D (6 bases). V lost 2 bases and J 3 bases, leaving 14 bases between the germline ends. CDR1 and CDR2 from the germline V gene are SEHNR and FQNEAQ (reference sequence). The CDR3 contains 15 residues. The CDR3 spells CASSLQRGGNYEQYF. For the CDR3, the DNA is TGTGCCAGCAGCTTACAAAGAGGGGGAAACTACGAGCAGTACTTC.

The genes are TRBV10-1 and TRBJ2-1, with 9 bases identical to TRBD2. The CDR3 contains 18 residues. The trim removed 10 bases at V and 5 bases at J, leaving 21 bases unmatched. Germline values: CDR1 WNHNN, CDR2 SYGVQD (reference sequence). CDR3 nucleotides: TGCGCCATTTCGGCGGGCGGGGGGGGTACTGACCTAAACAATGAGCAGTTCTTC. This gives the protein CAISAGGGGTDLNNEQFF.

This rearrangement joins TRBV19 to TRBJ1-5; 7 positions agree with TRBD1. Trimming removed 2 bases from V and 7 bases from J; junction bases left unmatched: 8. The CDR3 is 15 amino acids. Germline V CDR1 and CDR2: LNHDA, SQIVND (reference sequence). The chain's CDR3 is CASSINPGQRQPQHF. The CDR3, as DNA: TGTGCCAGTAGTATAAATCCGGGACAGAGGCAGCCCCAGCATTTT.

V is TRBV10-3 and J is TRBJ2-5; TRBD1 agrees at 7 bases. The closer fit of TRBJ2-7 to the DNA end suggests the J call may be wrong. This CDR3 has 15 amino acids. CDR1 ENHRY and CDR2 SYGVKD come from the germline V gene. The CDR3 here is CAISARQGRYYEQYF. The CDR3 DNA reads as TGTGCCATCAGTGCAAGACAGGGTAGATACTACGAGCAGTACTTC.

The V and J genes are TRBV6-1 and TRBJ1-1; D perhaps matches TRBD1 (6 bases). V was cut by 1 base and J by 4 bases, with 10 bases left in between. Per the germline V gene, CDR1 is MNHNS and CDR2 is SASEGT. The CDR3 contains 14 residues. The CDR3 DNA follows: TGTGCCAGCAGTGAAGTTGGGGGCGGCACTGAAGCTTTCTTT. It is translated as CASSEVGGGTEAFF.

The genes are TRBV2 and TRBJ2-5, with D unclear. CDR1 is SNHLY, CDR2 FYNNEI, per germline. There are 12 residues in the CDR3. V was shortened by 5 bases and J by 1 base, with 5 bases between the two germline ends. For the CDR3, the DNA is TGTGCCAGCAGTAATAGCCAAGAGACCCAGTACTTC. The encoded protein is CASSNSQETQYF.

For the CDR3, the DNA is TGTGCCAGTAGTCCCTTAAGGAGGGAAGGAAACACCATATATTTT. Encoded protein: CASSPLRREGNTIYF. The rearrangement uses TRBV19 and TRBJ1-3; no firm D call. The CDR3 runs 15 residues. Germline V CDR1 and CDR2: LNHDA, SQIVND (reference sequence). V dropped 5 bases and J dropped 4 bases, with 15 bases sitting between them.

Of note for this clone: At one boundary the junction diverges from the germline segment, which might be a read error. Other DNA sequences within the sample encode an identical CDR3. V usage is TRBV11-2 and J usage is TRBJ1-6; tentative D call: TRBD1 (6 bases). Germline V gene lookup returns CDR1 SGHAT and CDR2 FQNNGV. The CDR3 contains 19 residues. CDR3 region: CASSLGQKSFRSYNSPLHF. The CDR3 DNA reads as TGTGCCAGCAGCCTAGGACAGAAGTCTTTTCGCTCCTATAATTCCCCCCTCCACTTT.

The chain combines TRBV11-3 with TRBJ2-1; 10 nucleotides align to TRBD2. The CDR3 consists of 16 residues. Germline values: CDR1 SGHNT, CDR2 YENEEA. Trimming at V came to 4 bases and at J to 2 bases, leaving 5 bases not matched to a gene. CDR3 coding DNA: TGTGCCAGCAGCTCCGCGCTAGCGGGAGCCTACAATGAGCAGTTCTTC. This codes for CASSSALAGAYNEQFF.

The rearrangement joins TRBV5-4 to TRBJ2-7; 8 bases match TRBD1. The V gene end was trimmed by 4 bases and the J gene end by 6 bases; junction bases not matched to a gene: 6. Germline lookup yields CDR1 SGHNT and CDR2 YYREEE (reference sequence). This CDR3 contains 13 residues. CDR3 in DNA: TGTGCCAGCAGCCCGGGACAGGAACGCGAGCAGTACTTC. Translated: CASSPGQEREQYF. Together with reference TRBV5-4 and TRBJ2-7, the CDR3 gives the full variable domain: ETGVTQSPTHLIKTRGQQVTLRCSSQSGHNTVSWYQQALGQGPQFIFQYYREEENGRGNFPPRFSGLQFPNYSSELNVNALELDDSALYLCASSPGQEREQYFGPGTRLTVT.

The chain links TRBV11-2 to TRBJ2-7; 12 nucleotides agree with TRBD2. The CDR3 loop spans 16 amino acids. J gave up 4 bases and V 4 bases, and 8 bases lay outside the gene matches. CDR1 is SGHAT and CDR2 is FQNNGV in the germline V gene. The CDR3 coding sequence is TGTGCCAGCAGCTCTAGACTAGCGGGAGCGCAGTACGAGCAGTACTTC. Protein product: CASSSRLAGAQYEQYF.